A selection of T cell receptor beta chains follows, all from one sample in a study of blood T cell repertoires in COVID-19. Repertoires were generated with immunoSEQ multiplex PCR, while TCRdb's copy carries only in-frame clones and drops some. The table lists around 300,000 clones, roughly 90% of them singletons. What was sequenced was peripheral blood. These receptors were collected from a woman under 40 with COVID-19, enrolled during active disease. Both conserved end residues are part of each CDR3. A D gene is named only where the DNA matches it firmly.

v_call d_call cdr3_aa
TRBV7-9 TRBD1 CASSPRGRGLRVEEKLFF
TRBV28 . CASSPNGRHSNQPQHF
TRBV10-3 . CAISVEPPELAEAFF
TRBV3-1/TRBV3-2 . CATREENYGYTF
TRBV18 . CASSYSPDTQYF
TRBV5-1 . CASSPWTESSGNTIYF
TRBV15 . CATSRDLREKLFF
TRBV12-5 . CASGLDPRTATNEKLFF
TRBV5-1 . CASSLLASAYNEQFF
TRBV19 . CASSTDNIANYGYTF
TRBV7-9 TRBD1 CASSLERQGANTIYF
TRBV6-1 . CASSEGGFGEAFF
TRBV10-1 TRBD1 CASSDPPGQGYEQYF
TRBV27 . CASSWAGGRNTEAFF
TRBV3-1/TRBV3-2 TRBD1 CASSPKGTTGSTREQYF
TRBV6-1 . CASSEGVMGTGAQYF
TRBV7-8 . CASSRGNTGTTDTQYF
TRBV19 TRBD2 CASSTTSGSPDTQYF
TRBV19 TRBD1 CASSPGTGAYEQYF
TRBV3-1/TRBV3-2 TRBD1 CASSPPQGVPSPLHF
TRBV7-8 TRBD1 CASSLGTGYTEAFF
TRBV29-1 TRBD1 CSVVGTGITDTQYF
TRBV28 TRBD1 CASSLRQGIHYGYTF
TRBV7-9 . CASSPLWELFF
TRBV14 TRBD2 CASSRDPGLVIYEQYF